This T cell receptor beta chain was obtained from a study of control samples from healthy donors and cancer patients. Assay: immunoSEQ multiplex PCR; the TCRdb copy retains only in-frame clones and omits some. The sample shows 130,000 or so clones, 80% to 90% of them seen only once. The CDR3 is made up of 17 amino acids. Per germline, CDR1 SGHDT and CDR2 YYEEEE. V gave up 4 bases and J gave up 4 bases; unmatched junction bases: 9. The V call is TRBV5-6, the J call TRBJ2-6; 9 bases are shared with TRBD2. The specimen was blood. This TCR was sampled from a man between 40 and 49 years old in good health. Written as DNA, the CDR3 is TGTGCCAGCAGCCCCCCCGCGGGGGGGGTAGGGGCCAACGTCCTGACTTTC. Translating it yields CASSPPAGGVGANVLTF.